This T cell receptor beta chain was captured in a study of tumor and adjacent non-tumor tissue in lung cancer. This clonotype was counted a single time. What it binds is not known. The junction does not match germline at one end; this may be a read error. RNA was extracted from bulk tissue without any cell sorting. Distant lung tissue was collected more than 3 cm away from the tumor edge. CDR1 MNHEY and CDR2 SVGAGI come from the germline V gene. CDR3 length equals 15 residues. The study's findings and limits: In normal lung, the top 100 clones were significantly more dominant than in tumor.

The library came from three nested PCR rounds adapted from ARM-PCR protocols. TCRdb fed the multiplex PCR reads into MiXCR, producing one record per CDR3 protein. The sample shows approximately 90,000 distinct CDR3 sequences, around 76% of them seen only once. The sequencing input was distant non-tumor lung tissue. The chain has TRBV6-5 and TRBJ1-1; 10 bases agree with TRBD1. This TCR was sampled from a woman in her forties or fifties with non-small cell lung cancer. CDR3 sequence reads: CTSSYTGTGDIEAFF. The CDR3 nucleotides read TGTACCAGCAGTTACACAGGGACAGGGGACATTGAAGCTTTCTTT.